This T cell receptor beta chain was captured in a study of preoperative IRX-2 immunotherapy in early breast cancer. This table comes from immunoSEQ multiplex PCR, and its TCRdb copy is limited to in-frame clones, with some not included. The table lists around 29,000 clones, roughly 90% of them singletons, with around 9.6% in the top ten. Treatment: preoperative locoregional IRX-2 cytokine immunotherapy. This phase Ib study tested locoregional IRX-2 cytokine immunotherapy given before surgery. Sample acquisition took place from a patient treated with IRX-2 immunotherapy. The source of this sequence is a human donor with breast cancer.

The CDR3 here is CASRPTGPSGNTIYF. DNA for the CDR3: TGTGCCAGCAGGCCGACAGGGCCCTCTGGAAACACCATATATTTT. The genes are TRBV27 and TRBJ1-3; 7 nucleotides line up with TRBD1. V lost 6 bases to trimming and J lost 0 bases; unmatched junction nucleotides: 5. Germline V CDR1 and CDR2: MNHEY, SMNVEV (reference sequence). This CDR3 is 15 amino acids long.